This TCR beta chain was sequenced in a study of T cell changes during pregnancy in multiple sclerosis. Data came from immunoSEQ multiplex PCR; TCRdb stores just in-frame clones and leaves some out. The table lists around 65,000 clones, approximately 88% of them singletons, with approximately 1.6% in the top ten. The CDR3 runs to 17 residues. The sequence was collected from a female donor with multiple sclerosis, enrolled in a pregnancy study. Sequencing was performed on peripheral blood, taken in the first trimester of pregnancy. This chain joins TRBV23-1 and TRBJ2-6; TRBD1 aligns across 10 bases. TRBV23-1 has ORF status, its function being uncertain. CDR3 sequence reads: CAVTGTGVDAGANVLTF. CDR3 nucleotide sequence: TGCGCAGTTACCGGGACAGGGGTAGATGCTGGGGCCAACGTCCTGACTTTC.